Listed below are T cell receptor beta chains from one sample, sequenced in a study of patients with pleural tuberculosis. TCRdb re-derived calls from the reads in MiXCR, one entry per CDR3 protein. The sample lists 45,000 to 55,000 distinct CDR3 sequences; 6% to 9.5% were seen once. The receptors originated from a human donor with pleural tuberculosis. Both conserved end residues are part of each CDR3. A D gene is named only where the DNA matches it firmly. Some rows have no size entry. The others give once, few or many, or a class for an expanded clone.

J gene: TRBJ2-1; V gene: TRBV11-1; D gene: TRBD2; clone size: few; CDR3 protein: CASSATSDEQFF; CDR3 DNA: TGTGCCAGCAGCGCGACTAGCGATGAGCAGTTCTTC
J gene: TRBJ1-6; V gene: TRBV3-1; D gene: -; clone size: -; CDR3 protein: CASRDGNSLLHF; CDR3 DNA: TGTGCCAGCAGGGATGGGAATTCACTCCTCCACTTT
J gene: TRBJ1-6; V gene: TRBV20-1; D gene: TRBD1; clone size: many; CDR3 protein: CSASTDRGPNSPLHF; CDR3 DNA: TGCAGTGCAAGCACCGACAGGGGCCCTAATTCACCCCTCCACTTT
J gene: TRBJ2-3; V gene: TRBV27; D gene: -; clone size: many; CDR3 protein: CASSYQLASDTQYF; CDR3 DNA: TGTGCCAGCAGTTACCAGCTAGCGTCCGATACGCAGTATTTT
J gene: TRBJ2-4; V gene: TRBV12-3/TRBV12-4; D gene: TRBD1; clone size: few; CDR3 protein: CASSFGTANIQYF; CDR3 DNA: TGTGCCAGCAGTTTTGGGACAGCAAACATTCAGTACTTC
J gene: TRBJ2-1; V gene: TRBV11-2; D gene: -; clone size: many; CDR3 protein: CASSSYVHNEQFF; CDR3 DNA: TGTGCCAGCAGCTCCTACGTGCACAATGAGCAGTTCTTC
J gene: TRBJ2-1; V gene: TRBV29-1; D gene: -; clone size: -; CDR3 protein: CSVLINEQFF; CDR3 DNA: TGCAGCGTTCTCATCAATGAGCAGTTCTTC
J gene: TRBJ1-2; V gene: TRBV7-2; D gene: -; clone size: many; CDR3 protein: CASSLAYKHYGYTF; CDR3 DNA: TGTGCCAGCAGCTTAGCGTACAAGCACTATGGCTACACCTTC
J gene: TRBJ2-3; V gene: TRBV11-2; D gene: -; clone size: many; CDR3 protein: CASSLVGAFTDTQYF; CDR3 DNA: TGTGCCAGCAGCTTAGTCGGGGCGTTCACAGATACGCAGTATTTT
J gene: TRBJ1-5; V gene: TRBV19; D gene: -; clone size: few; CDR3 protein: CASSIDPRGTGNQPQHF; CDR3 DNA: TGTGCCAGTAGTATAGATCCCCGGGGAACGGGCAATCAGCCCCAGCATTTT
J gene: TRBJ1-2; V gene: TRBV24-1; D gene: -; clone size: many; CDR3 protein: CATSDPGRTYGYTF; CDR3 DNA: TGTGCCACCAGTGATCCGGGACGGACCTATGGCTACACCTTC
J gene: TRBJ2-7; V gene: TRBV20-1; D gene: TRBD1; clone size: many; CDR3 protein: CSARGNRPGQTSYEQYF; CDR3 DNA: TGCAGTGCTAGAGGTAATCGTCCGGGACAGACTTCCTACGAGCAGTACTTC
J gene: TRBJ2-1; V gene: TRBV7-9; D gene: -; clone size: -; CDR3 protein: CASSPGYEQFF; CDR3 DNA: TGTGCCAGCAGCCCTGGCTATGAGCAGTTCTTC
J gene: TRBJ2-4; V gene: TRBV6-5; D gene: -; clone size: many; CDR3 protein: CASSYIGKNIQYF; CDR3 DNA: TGTGCCAGCAGTTACATTGGAAAAAACATTCAGTACTTC
J gene: TRBJ2-1; V gene: TRBV10-3; D gene: TRBD1; clone size: -; CDR3 protein: CAISESIGTGVNEQFF; CDR3 DNA: TGTGCCATCAGTGAGTCCATAGGGACAGGGGTCAATGAGCAGTTCTTC
J gene: TRBJ1-2; V gene: TRBV7-3; D gene: -; clone size: many; CDR3 protein: CASSLSREYGYTF; CDR3 DNA: TGTGCCAGCAGCTTAAGCAGGGAGTATGGCTACACCTTC
J gene: TRBJ1-3; V gene: TRBV12-5; D gene: TRBD1; clone size: many; CDR3 protein: CASGQGSGNTIYF; CDR3 DNA: TGTGCTAGTGGACAGGGGTCTGGAAACACCATATATTTT
J gene: TRBJ2-1; V gene: TRBV20-1; D gene: TRBD2; clone size: many; CDR3 protein: CSARDPSGRLNEQFF; CDR3 DNA: TGCAGTGCTAGAGATCCGAGCGGGAGGCTTAATGAGCAGTTCTTC
J gene: TRBJ2-1; V gene: TRBV2; D gene: -; clone size: many; CDR3 protein: CASTRNQGSIHEQFF; CDR3 DNA: TGTGCCAGCACACGGAACCAGGGGAGTATACATGAGCAGTTCTTC
J gene: TRBJ2-3; V gene: TRBV19; D gene: -; clone size: many; CDR3 protein: CASSISDTDTQYF; CDR3 DNA: TGTGCCAGTAGTATTAGCGACACAGATACGCAGTATTTT
J gene: TRBJ2-7; V gene: TRBV2; D gene: TRBD2; clone size: few; CDR3 protein: CASRLGLAEYEQYF; CDR3 DNA: TGTGCCAGCAGATTGGGACTAGCGGAATACGAGCAGTACTTC
J gene: TRBJ2-1; V gene: TRBV12-3/TRBV12-4; D gene: TRBD2; clone size: many; CDR3 protein: CASSFMGGGDNEQFF; CDR3 DNA: TGTGCCAGCAGTTTTATGGGGGGAGGGGACAATGAGCAGTTCTTC
J gene: TRBJ2-3; V gene: TRBV20-1; D gene: TRBD2; clone size: few; CDR3 protein: CSASGVAGGPGDTQYF; CDR3 DNA: TGCAGTGCTAGTGGGGTAGCGGGAGGCCCCGGGGATACGCAGTATTTT
J gene: TRBJ2-7; V gene: TRBV12-3/TRBV12-4; D gene: TRBD2; clone size: many; CDR3 protein: CASSVGSGVTYEQYF; CDR3 DNA: TGTGCCAGCAGCGTCGGTAGCGGGGTTACCTACGAGCAGTACTTC
J gene: TRBJ1-2; V gene: TRBV6-2/TRBV6-3; D gene: TRBD1; clone size: many; CDR3 protein: CASSSQDRSHGYTF; CDR3 DNA: TGTGCCAGCAGTTCTCAGGACAGGTCGCATGGCTACACCTTC
J gene: TRBJ2-3; V gene: TRBV27; D gene: TRBD1; clone size: many; CDR3 protein: CASRDQGATDTQYF; CDR3 DNA: TGTGCCAGCAGGGACCAGGGGGCAACAGATACGCAGTATTTT
J gene: TRBJ1-4; V gene: TRBV5-4; D gene: -; clone size: many; CDR3 protein: CASSLGRGYATNEKLFF; CDR3 DNA: TGTGCCAGCAGCTTGGGCAGAGGGTATGCAACTAATGAAAAACTGTTTTTT
J gene: TRBJ2-3; V gene: TRBV5-4; D gene: TRBD2; clone size: -; CDR3 protein: CASSLGLAGVTDTQYF; CDR3 DNA: TGTGCCAGCAGCTTGGGACTAGCGGGAGTCACAGATACGCAGTATTTT
J gene: TRBJ2-6; V gene: TRBV20-1; D gene: TRBD1; clone size: many; CDR3 protein: CSARGRGLGANVLTF; CDR3 DNA: TGCAGTGCTAGAGGAAGGGGGCTTGGGGCCAACGTCCTGACTTTC
J gene: TRBJ2-6; V gene: TRBV28; D gene: -; clone size: many; CDR3 protein: CASSFISGANVLTF; CDR3 DNA: TGTGCCAGCAGTTTTATCTCTGGGGCCAACGTCCTGACTTTC
J gene: TRBJ2-3; V gene: TRBV13; D gene: -; clone size: many; CDR3 protein: CASSLEGRSTQYF; CDR3 DNA: TGTGCCAGCAGCTTAGAGGGGAGAAGTACGCAGTATTTT
J gene: TRBJ1-1; V gene: TRBV7-3; D gene: -; clone size: many; CDR3 protein: CASSSPGTEAFF; CDR3 DNA: TGTGCCAGCAGCTCCCCGGGCACTGAAGCTTTCTTT
J gene: TRBJ2-1; V gene: TRBV15; D gene: TRBD2; clone size: many; CDR3 protein: CATSREKLAGIYNEQFF; CDR3 DNA: TGTGCCACCAGCAGAGAGAAGTTAGCGGGGATCTACAATGAGCAGTTCTTC
J gene: TRBJ2-1; V gene: TRBV11-1; D gene: TRBD2; clone size: many; CDR3 protein: CASTAGGSYNEQFF; CDR3 DNA: TGTGCCAGCACAGCGGGAGGTTCCTACAATGAGCAGTTCTTC
J gene: TRBJ1-3; V gene: TRBV6-1; D gene: TRBD1; clone size: many; CDR3 protein: CASSPGTAGNTIYF; CDR3 DNA: TGTGCCAGCAGTCCCGGGACAGCTGGAAACACCATATATTTT
J gene: TRBJ1-1; V gene: TRBV7-1; D gene: TRBD1; clone size: few; CDR3 protein: CASSSGQMELNTEAFF; CDR3 DNA: TGTGCCAGCAGCTCGGGACAGATGGAATTGAACACTGAAGCTTTCTTT
J gene: TRBJ1-1; V gene: TRBV19; D gene: -; clone size: few; CDR3 protein: CASSRAGNTEAFF; CDR3 DNA: TGTGCCAGTAGTAGGGCCGGGAACACTGAAGCTTTCTTT
J gene: TRBJ2-1; V gene: TRBV14; D gene: -; clone size: many; CDR3 protein: CASSQQRINEQFF; CDR3 DNA: TGTGCCAGCAGCCAGCAGCGGATCAATGAGCAGTTCTTC
J gene: TRBJ1-6; V gene: TRBV20-1; D gene: TRBD1; clone size: many; CDR3 protein: CSASGQGVNSPLHF; CDR3 DNA: TGCAGTGCTTCGGGACAGGGGGTTAATTCACCCCTCCACTTT
J gene: TRBJ1-1; V gene: TRBV20-1; D gene: -; clone size: many; CDR3 protein: CSARRGSAEAFF; CDR3 DNA: TGCAGTGCTAGACGAGGGTCCGCTGAAGCTTTCTTT
J gene: TRBJ2-7; V gene: TRBV6-5; D gene: -; clone size: many; CDR3 protein: CASSYGDSYEQYF; CDR3 DNA: TGTGCCAGCAGTTACGGGGACTCCTACGAGCAGTACTTC
J gene: TRBJ1-3; V gene: TRBV28; D gene: -; clone size: many; CDR3 protein: CASSPPGTWGYTIYF; CDR3 DNA: TGTGCCAGCAGTCCCCCCGGGACTTGGGGGTACACCATATATTTT
J gene: TRBJ2-1; V gene: TRBV6-4; D gene: -; clone size: many; CDR3 protein: CASSDSLVARYNEQFF; CDR3 DNA: TGTGCCAGCAGCGACTCACTGGTAGCCAGGTACAATGAGCAGTTCTTC